A selection of T cell receptor beta chains follows, all from one sample in a study of blood T cell repertoires in COVID-19. Some clones are missing from TCRdb's copy, which holds only in-frame ones; the method was immunoSEQ multiplex PCR. The sample has 130,000 to 150,000 clones, 85% to 90% seen once. The sequenced material came from peripheral blood. The receptors stem from a man between 50 and 59 years old with active or convalescent COVID-19. Both conserved end residues are part of each CDR3. A D gene is named only where the DNA matches it firmly. Clone sizes are given selectively: once, few, many, or a class where the clone is expanded.

v_gene,d_gene,j_gene,abundance,CDR3aa,CDR3nt
TRBV9,TRBD1,TRBJ1-5,few,CASSLGQGGEPQHF,TGTGCCAGCAGCCTAGGACAGGGCGGGGAGCCCCAGCATTTT
TRBV5-1,NA,TRBJ2-3,NA,CASSFPGEQYF,TGCGCCAGCAGCTTTCCGGGAGAGCAGTATTTT
TRBV7-3,TRBD2,TRBJ2-1,NA,CASSPRGDEQFF,TGTGCCAGCAGCCCCCGGGGGGATGAGCAGTTCTTC
TRBV5-1,TRBD1,TRBJ2-7,NA,CASSLQGTGGYEQYF,TGCGCCAGCAGCTTGCAGGGGACAGGGGGCTACGAGCAGTACTTC
TRBV7-6,TRBD2,TRBJ2-3,once,CASSQGLAGSTDTQYF,TGTGCCAGCAGCCAGGGACTAGCGGGAAGCACAGATACGCAGTATTTT
TRBV7-2,TRBD1,TRBJ1-4,once,CASSSRTGPDEKLFF,TGTGCCAGCAGCTCGCGGACAGGCCCAGATGAAAAACTGTTTTTT
TRBV5-6,NA,TRBJ2-2,NA,CASSWASTGELFF,TGTGCCAGCAGCTGGGCGAGCACCGGGGAGCTGTTTTTT
TRBV19,TRBD2,TRBJ2-1,NA,CASSPRTSGRTVWSNEQFF,TGTGCCAGTAGTCCTCGGACTAGCGGGAGGACGGTCTGGTCCAATGAGCAGTTCTTC
TRBV11-2,TRBD2,TRBJ2-1,NA,CASSLTSGGFNEQFF,TGTGCCAGCAGCCTCACTAGCGGGGGGTTCAATGAGCAGTTCTTC
TRBV19,TRBD1,TRBJ1-5,NA,CASSMSGTGGQPQHF,TGTGCCAGTAGTATGTCCGGGACAGGGGGTCAGCCCCAGCATTTT
TRBV5-1,TRBD2,TRBJ2-1,NA,CASSFGAGGNEQFF,TGCGCCAGCAGCTTCGGAGCGGGAGGGAATGAGCAGTTCTTC
TRBV7-9,NA,TRBJ2-7,NA,CASSIRGYEQYF,TGTGCCAGCAGCATCAGGGGTTACGAGCAGTACTTC
TRBV5-1,NA,TRBJ2-3,NA,CASSSGVATDTQYF,TGCGCCAGCAGCTCGGGGGTGGCCACAGATACGCAGTATTTT
TRBV10-3,TRBD1,TRBJ1-2,NA,CATQGGTGSYGYTF,TGTGCCACCCAGGGGGGTACAGGGTCCTATGGCTACACCTTC
TRBV18,NA,TRBJ2-3,NA,CASSPISTDTQYF,TGTGCCAGCTCACCCATTAGCACAGATACGCAGTATTTT
TRBV5-1,TRBD1,TRBJ1-6,NA,CASSRSGTANSPLHF,TGCGCCAGCAGCCGGTCCGGGACAGCTAATTCACCCCTCCACTTT
TRBV4-3,NA,TRBJ2-7,NA,CASRLTTAGNYEQYF,TGCGCCAGCAGATTAACCACGGCGGGGAACTACGAGCAGTACTTC
TRBV20-1,NA,TRBJ1-3,NA,CSASGQSSNTIYF,TGCAGTGCTAGTGGACAGTCGTCTAACACCATATATTTT
TRBV5-6,NA,TRBJ1-1,NA,CASSSPWPRGLAFF,TGTGCCAGCAGCTCGCCTTGGCCCCGGGGGTTAGCTTTCTTT
TRBV10-3,TRBD2,TRBJ2-3,NA,CASRKREITDTQYF,TGTGCTTCCCGTAAGCGGGAGATAACAGATACGCAGTATTTT
TRBV6-6,NA,TRBJ1-5,NA,CASSLGREGQPQHF,TGTGCCAGCAGTTTGGGCAGAGAGGGTCAGCCCCAGCATTTT
TRBV11-2,TRBD1,TRBJ1-3,NA,CASSSWTGSGNTIYF,TGTGCCAGCAGCTCCTGGACAGGGTCTGGAAACACCATATATTTT
TRBV18,TRBD2,TRBJ2-1,NA,CASSPITSGLAYNEQFF,TGTGCCAGCTCACCAATAACTAGCGGGCTTGCCTACAATGAGCAGTTCTTC
TRBV5-4,TRBD2,TRBJ2-5,once,CASSVRLAGQETQYF,TGTGCCAGCAGCGTACGACTAGCGGGACAAGAGACCCAGTACTTC